The next 10 T cell receptor beta chains were all read from a single sample in a study of T cell responses to AZD1222 COVID-19 vaccine (dated by TCRdb to about 2021). What this sample's time point label stands for: baseline before first vaccination. Library preparation employed the immunoSEQ multiplex PCR assay. TCRdb retrieved this table from immuneACCESS and kept in-frame rearrangements only. Not all clones are present; in checked studies, unresolved V genes account for under half, and no reason is known for the remainder. This sample lists about 140,000 clones; around 89% were detected once. Approximately 3.1% of the sample belongs to the ten largest clones. The sequenced sample was peripheral blood, obtained on day 0 of AZD1222 vaccination. Every receptor here comes from an adult in good health.

The CDR3, as DNA: TGTGCCAGCAGGCAGGGGGTTAGTCCGGGATACGAGCAGTACTTC. This codes for CASRQGVSPGYEQYF. The chain carries TRBV25-1 and TRBJ2-7; TRBD1 agrees at 7 bases. Germline CDR1 MGHDK, CDR2 SYGVNS. This CDR3 is built from 15 residues. V shed 6 bases, J shed 4 bases, and the junction held 12 bases outside the gene matches.

This clone was recorded a few times. The V and J genes are TRBV28 and TRBJ1-5; D uncertain. The CDR3 consists of 13 residues. V shed 6 bases and J shed 2 bases, with 8 bases lying between them. Germline CDR1 is MDHEN and CDR2 is SYDVKM. The CDR3 reads CASRGVGNQPQHF. The CDR3, as DNA: TGTGCCAGCAGAGGTGTGGGCAATCAGCCCCAGCATTTT.

This clone was found many times. The chain couples TRBV4-2 to TRBJ1-2; D is ambiguous. The CDR3 is 12 residues long. The germline V gene has CDR1 LGHNA and CDR2 YNFKEQ. V was pared by 3 bases and J by 3 bases, with 5 bases between. This CDR3 reads CASSQDYYGYTF. The CDR3, as DNA: TGTGCCAGCAGCCAGGATTACTATGGCTACACCTTC.

This sequence joins TRBV28 and TRBJ1-6, with D unresolved. The CDR3 covers 15 residues. In germline, CDR1 is MDHEN, CDR2 SYDVKM. Trimming took off 3 bases at V and 7 bases at J, with 13 bases between the two ends. The CDR3 coding sequence is TGTGCCAGCAGTTTGGGAATCGAACGGAATTCACCCCTCCACTTT. This gives the protein CASSLGIERNSPLHF. The full variable domain, its missing parts supplied by reference TRBV28 and TRBJ1-6, is DVKVTQSSRYLVKRTGEKVFLECVQDMDHENMFWYRQDPGLGLRLIYFSYDVKMKEKGDIPEGYSVSREKKERFSLILESASTNQTSMYLCASSLGIERNSPLHFGNGTRLTVT.

The genes are TRBV7-3 and TRBJ1-1, with unresolved D. Per germline, CDR1 SGHTA and CDR2 FQGTGA. The CDR3 is 15 residues long. Deletions cut 2 bases from V and 2 bases from J, with 12 bases between. In DNA, the CDR3 is TGTGCCAGCAGCTTAGGCGGAAAAATAAACACTGAAGCTTTCTTT. Translation gives CASSLGGKINTEAFF.

The rearrangement links TRBV4-2 to TRBJ1-3, with D maybe TRBD1 (5 bases). The germline V gene encodes CDR1 LGHNA and CDR2 YNFKEQ. This CDR3 is built from 16 residues. V was pared by 4 bases and J by 3 bases, with 16 bases between. CDR3 sequence: CASSRLAQDLGNTIYF. The CDR3 DNA sequence: TGTGCCAGCAGCCGCCTGGCACAGGACCTTGGAAACACCATATATTTT.

The rearrangement uses TRBV15 and TRBJ2-7; 7 positions agree with TRBD1. The CDR3 extends over 13 amino acids. Germline V lookup: CDR1 LNHNV, CDR2 YYDKDF (reference sequence). V lost 4 bases and J lost 1; bases outside the gene matches: 1. This CDR3 reads CATSKGQSYEQYF. The CDR3 nucleotides are TGTGCCACCAGCAAGGGACAGTCCTACGAGCAGTACTTC.

The chain combines TRBV4-1 with TRBJ1-2; D gene uncertain. Trimming shortened V by 0 bases and J by 5 bases, and 10 bases separated the two germline ends. The CDR3 covers 14 residues. CDR1 and CDR2 from the germline V gene are MGHRA and YSYEKL. The DNA of the CDR3 is TGCGCCAGCAGCCAAGAAGAGGGTCTTTATGGCTACACCTTC. Translation gives CASSQEEGLYGYTF.

The chain has TRBV4-3 and TRBJ2-5; TRBD1 matches 10 bases. CDR1 LGHNA and CDR2 YSLEER come from the germline V gene. This CDR3 region has 16 residues. J was trimmed by 5 bases and V by 2 bases; bases with no gene match: 8. In DNA, the CDR3 is TGCGCCAGCAGCCAATCAACGACAGGGGGCGCGGAGACCCAGTACTTC. Its translation: CASSQSTTGGAETQYF.

This clone was picked up one time. V usage is TRBV4-3 and J usage is TRBJ1-2; the match to TRBD1 covers 8 bases. Losses at the gene ends were 3 bases for V and 4 bases for J; bases not matched to a gene: 7. CDR3 length equals 15 residues. Germline lookup yields CDR1 LGHNA and CDR2 YSLEER. CDR3 DNA: TGCGCCAGCAGCCAGGGGGGACAGGAGGCCTATGGCTACACCTTC. Protein sequence: CASSQGGQEAYGYTF.